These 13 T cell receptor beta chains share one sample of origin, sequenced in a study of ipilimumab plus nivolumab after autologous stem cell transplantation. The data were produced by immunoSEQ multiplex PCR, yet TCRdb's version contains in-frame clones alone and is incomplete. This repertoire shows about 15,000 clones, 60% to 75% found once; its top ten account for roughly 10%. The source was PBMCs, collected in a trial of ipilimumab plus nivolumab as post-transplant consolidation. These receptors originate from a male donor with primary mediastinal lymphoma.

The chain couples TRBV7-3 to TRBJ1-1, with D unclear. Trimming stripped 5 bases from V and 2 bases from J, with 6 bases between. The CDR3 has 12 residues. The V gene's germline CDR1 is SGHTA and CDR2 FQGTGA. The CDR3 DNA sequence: TGTGCCAGCAGCACCGGCAACACTGAAGCTTTCTTT. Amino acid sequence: CASSTGNTEAFF.

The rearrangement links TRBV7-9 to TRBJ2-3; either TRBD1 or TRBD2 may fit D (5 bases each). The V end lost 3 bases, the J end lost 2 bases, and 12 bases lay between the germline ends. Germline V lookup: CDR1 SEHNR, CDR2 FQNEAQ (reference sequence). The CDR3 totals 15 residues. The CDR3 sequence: CASSFVQDFTDTQYF. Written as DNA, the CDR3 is TGTGCCAGCAGCTTTGTACAGGACTTCACAGATACGCAGTATTTT.

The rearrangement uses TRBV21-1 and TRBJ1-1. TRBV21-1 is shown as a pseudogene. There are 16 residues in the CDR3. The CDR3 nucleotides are TGTGCCAGCAGAATACTGATAGCTACACAACGCACTGAAGCTTTCTTT. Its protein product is CASRILIATQRTEAFF.

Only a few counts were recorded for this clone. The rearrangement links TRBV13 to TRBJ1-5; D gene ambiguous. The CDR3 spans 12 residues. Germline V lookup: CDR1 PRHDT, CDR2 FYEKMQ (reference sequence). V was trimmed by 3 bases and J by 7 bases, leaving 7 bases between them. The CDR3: CASSFLGQPQHF. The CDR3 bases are TGTGCCAGCAGCTTCCTGGGGCAGCCCCAGCATTTT. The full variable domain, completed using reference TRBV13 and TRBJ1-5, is AAGVIQSPRHLIKEKRETATLKCYPIPRHDTVYWYQQGPGQDPQFLISFYEKMQSDKGSIPDRFSAQQFSDYHSELNMSSLELGDSALYFCASSFLGQPQHFGDGTRLSIL.

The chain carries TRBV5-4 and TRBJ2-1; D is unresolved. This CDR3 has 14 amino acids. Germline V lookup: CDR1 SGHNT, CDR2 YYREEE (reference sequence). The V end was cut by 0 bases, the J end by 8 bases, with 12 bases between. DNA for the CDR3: TGTGCCAGCAGCTTGGCACAGATGGGCGATGAGCAGTTCTTC. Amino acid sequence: CASSLAQMGDEQFF.

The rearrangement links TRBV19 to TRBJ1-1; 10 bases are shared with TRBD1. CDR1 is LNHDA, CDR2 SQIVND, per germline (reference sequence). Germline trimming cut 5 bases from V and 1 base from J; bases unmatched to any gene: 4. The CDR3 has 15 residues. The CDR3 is CASSLWTGGNTEAFF. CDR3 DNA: TGTGCCAGTAGTCTCTGGACAGGGGGGAACACTGAAGCTTTCTTT.

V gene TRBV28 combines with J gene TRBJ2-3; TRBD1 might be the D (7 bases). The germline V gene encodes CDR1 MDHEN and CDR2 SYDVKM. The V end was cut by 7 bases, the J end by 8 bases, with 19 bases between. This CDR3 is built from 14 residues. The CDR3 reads CASNFRGESGTQYF. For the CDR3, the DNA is TGTGCCAGCAATTTCAGGGGGGAATCTGGTACGCAGTATTTT.

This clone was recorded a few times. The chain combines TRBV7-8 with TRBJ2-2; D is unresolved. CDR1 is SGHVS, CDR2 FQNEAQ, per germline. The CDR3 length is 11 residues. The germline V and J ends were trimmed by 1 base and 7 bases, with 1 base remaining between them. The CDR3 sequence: CASSLVGELFF. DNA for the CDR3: TGTGCCAGCAGCTTAGTCGGGGAGCTGTTTTTT.

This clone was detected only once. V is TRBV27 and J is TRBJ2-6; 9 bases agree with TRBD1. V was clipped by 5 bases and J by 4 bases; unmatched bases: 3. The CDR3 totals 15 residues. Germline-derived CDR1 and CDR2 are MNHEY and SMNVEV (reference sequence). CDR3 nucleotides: TGTGCCAGCAGTCCTGGGACAGGGGGGGCCAACGTCCTGACTTTC. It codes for CASSPGTGGANVLTF. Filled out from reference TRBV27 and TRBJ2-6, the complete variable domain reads EAQVTQNPRYLITVTGKKLTVTCSQNMNHEYMSWYRQDPGLGLRQIYYSMNVEVTDKGDVPEGYKVSRKEKRNFPLILESPSPNQTSLYFCASSPGTGGANVLTFGAGSRLTVL.

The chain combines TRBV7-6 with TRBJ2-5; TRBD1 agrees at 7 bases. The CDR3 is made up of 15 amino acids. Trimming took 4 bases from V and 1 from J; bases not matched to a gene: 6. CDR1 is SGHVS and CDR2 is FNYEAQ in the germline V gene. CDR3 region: CASSSGQQLQETQYF. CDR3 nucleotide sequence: TGTGCCAGCAGCTCGGGACAGCAGCTCCAAGAGACCCAGTACTTC.

CDR3 DNA sequence: TGTGCCAGTAGCATGGGAGGGGCCTACGAGCAGTACTTC. Translating gives CASSMGGAYEQYF. V and J are TRBV19 and TRBJ2-7; 7 bases align to TRBD2. CDR3 length: 13 amino acids. Germline CDR1 reads LNHDA; CDR2 reads SQIVND (reference sequence). Unmatched junction bases numbered 4, after V lost 6 bases and J lost 2 bases.

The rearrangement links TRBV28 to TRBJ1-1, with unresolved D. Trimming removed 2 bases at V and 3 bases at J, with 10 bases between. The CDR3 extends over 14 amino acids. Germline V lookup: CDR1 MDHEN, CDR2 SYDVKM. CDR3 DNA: TGTGCCAGCAGTTTACGGGGTTGGGACACTGAAGCTTTCTTT. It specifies CASSLRGWDTEAFF.

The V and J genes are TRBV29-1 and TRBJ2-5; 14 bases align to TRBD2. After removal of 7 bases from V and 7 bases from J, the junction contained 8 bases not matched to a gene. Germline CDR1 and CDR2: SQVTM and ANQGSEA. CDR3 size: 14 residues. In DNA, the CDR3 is TGCAGCGAAAAGACTAGCGGGGGGGCCGGGACCCAGTACTTC. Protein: CSEKTSGGAGTQYF.